This T cell receptor (beta chain) was recovered during a study of T cell responses to AZD1222 COVID-19 vaccine. General study findings and limits: There were mostly white British donors and more females than males, and clonal diversity was possibly underestimated. At baseline, seropositivity was found in only six or seven AZD1222 recipients. Within unmutated variant regions lay the reported targets of nearly half of spike-specific TCRs. Spike-specific TCR depth and breadth grew after two AZD1222 doses.

V shed 2 bases and J shed 6 bases, with 17 bases lying between them. There are 15 residues in the CDR3. Germline assignment: CDR1 SEHNR and CDR2 FQNEAQ (reference sequence). In the case of this clone: Its cognate antigen is unknown.

Assay used: immunoSEQ multiplex PCR; TCRdb lists only in-frame clones, some missing. The sample lists roughly 40,000 clones; roughly 85% were seen once. The chain combines TRBV7-9 with TRBJ2-7, with D perhaps given as TRBD1 or TRBD2 (5 bases each). The specimen comprised peripheral blood, sampled 28 days after the second dose of the MenACWY control vaccine. This receptor was obtained from an adult who received the MenACWY meningococcal vaccine as a control. CDR3 amino acids: CASSLSPGPHLEQYF. CDR3 coding DNA: TGTGCCAGCAGCTTAAGCCCGGGACCCCATCTCGAGCAGTACTTC.